Below, 23 T cell receptor beta chains from the same sample are listed, as sequenced in a study of blood T cells in healthy people across ages. A J-beta primer mix and a sample-barcoded 5' primer were used in a second PCR of roughly 6 to 12 cycles. One entry per CDR3 protein results from TCRdb running MiXCR on the 5' RACE reads. The profile covers 1.5 million to 1.8 million distinct CDR3 sequences, with around 40% appearing a single time and just over 4% taken by the ten largest. The specimen was blood. All receptors come from a woman aged 18-35 years in good health.

The chain links TRBV12-3 or TRBV12-4 to TRBJ2-1; D may be TRBD1 (6 bases). This CDR3 has 13 residues. V was clipped by 7 bases and J by 7 bases, with 14 bases between them. Here the CDR3 reads CASTNRARNEQFF. The CDR3 nucleotides are TGTGCCAGCACTAACAGGGCGCGGAATGAGCAGTTCTTC.

The V call is TRBV28, the J call TRBJ1-1; possibly TRBD1 for D (6 bases). The CDR3 is 16 residues long. Looked up from germline, CDR1 is MDHEN and CDR2 is SYDVKM. V was pared by 3 bases and J by 0 bases, with 14 bases between. Written as DNA, the CDR3 is TGTGCCAGCAGTTTTTCTTCAGGGGAGGTGAACACTGAAGCTTTCTTT. Residues: CASSFSSGEVNTEAFF.

This clonotype was counted a few times. V and J are TRBV5-1 and TRBJ1-2, with D unclear. V was pared by 2 bases and J by 4 bases, with 15 bases between. CDR1 is SGHRS and CDR2 is YFSETQ in the germline V gene. This CDR3 has 15 residues. CDR3 sequence: CASSLSNGGAYGYTF. As DNA, the CDR3 is TGCGCCAGCAGCTTATCTAACGGTGGAGCCTATGGCTACACCTTC.

This clonotype was observed a handful of times. This chain connects TRBV12-3 or TRBV12-4 to TRBJ1-5; D ambiguous. The CDR3 contains 13 residues. The ends were cut back, 8 bases at V and 0 bases at J, with 8 bases in the middle. CDR3 DNA: TGTGCCAGCGGAGTTTATAGCAATCAGCCCCAGCATTTT. Translation gives CASGVYSNQPQHF.

The chain is built from TRBV7-2 and TRBJ2-3; D uncertain. The CDR3 sequence is 14 residues long. The germline V and J ends were trimmed by 1 base and 4 bases, with 9 bases remaining between them. The V gene's germline CDR1 is SGHTA and CDR2 FQGNSA. CDR3 sequence: CASSLGWQSDTQYF. The CDR3 region has the DNA TGTGCCAGCAGCTTAGGGTGGCAGTCAGATACGCAGTATTTT. Drawing the rest from reference TRBV7-2 and TRBJ2-3, the complete variable domain is GAGVSQSPSNKVTEKGKDVELRCDPISGHTALYWYRQSLGQGLEFLIYFQGNSAPDKSGLPSDRFSAERTGGSVSTLTIQRTQQEDSAVYLCASSLGWQSDTQYFGPGTRLTVL.

The V gene is TRBV2, the J gene TRBJ1-5; 8 nucleotides line up with TRBD1. This CDR3 spans 14 amino acids. Germline V CDR1 and CDR2: SNHLY, FYNNEI. The trim removed 6 bases at V and 3 bases at J, leaving 4 bases unmatched. The CDR3 region is CASRDRGLNQPQHF. The CDR3 DNA follows: TGTGCCAGCAGAGACAGGGGTCTCAATCAGCCCCAGCATTTT.

The genes are TRBV29-1 and TRBJ1-1; the D gene is possibly TRBD1 (6 bases). The CDR3 spans 12 residues. Germline V lookup: CDR1 SQVTM, CDR2 ANQGSEA. V was trimmed by 5 bases and J by 2 bases, leaving 9 bases between them. The CDR3 protein is CSVTGHNTEAFF. The CDR3 DNA follows: TGCAGCGTTACGGGACATAACACTGAAGCTTTCTTT.

This clonotype came up a few times. This chain connects TRBV20-1 to TRBJ1-4; 10 bases align to TRBD1. Germline-derived CDR1 and CDR2 are DFQATT and SNEGSKA (reference sequence). V lost 0 bases, J lost 0 bases, and 7 bases stayed unmatched. This CDR3 is 18 amino acids long. The CDR3 here is CSARDRGQGYPTNEKLFF. CDR3 bases: TGCAGTGCTAGAGATAGGGGACAGGGGTACCCAACTAATGAAAAACTGTTTTTT.

This clonotype was detected a few times. V and J are TRBV18 and TRBJ2-1; 7 bases agree with TRBD2. V lost 3 bases and J lost 4; bases outside the gene matches: 9. The CDR3 consists of 16 residues. Germline V lookup: CDR1 KGHSH, CDR2 LQKENI. The CDR3 is CASSPDWSGVYNEQFF. The CDR3 DNA reads TGTGCCAGCTCACCGGATTGGAGCGGGGTATACAATGAGCAGTTCTTC.

The genes are TRBV5-1 and TRBJ2-1, with D hard to call. Near its end, the DNA agrees better with TRBJ2-7, so the J call may be wrong. Germline assignment: CDR1 SGHRS and CDR2 YFSETQ. The CDR3 contains 13 residues. The CDR3 sequence: CASSRFRYNEQYF. CDR3 bases: TGCGCCAGCAGCCGTTTTAGATACAATGAGCAGTACTTC.

This clonotype was seen a few times. This may arise from a read error, as a much more abundant clone is one base away. The V call is TRBV12-3 or TRBV12-4, the J call TRBJ2-5; no firm D call. The DNA end lines up better with TRBJ2-7; the J call may be wrong. The CDR3 is 11 residues long. CDR3 region: CASSLHHEQYF. The CDR3 nucleotides read TGTGCCAGCAGTTTACACCACGAGCAGTACTTC.

This sequence joins TRBV3-1 and TRBJ2-6; D is unresolved. V lost 2 bases, J lost 0 bases, and 11 bases lay in between. The germline gives CDR1 LGHDT, CDR2 YNNKEL (reference sequence). The length of the CDR3 is 17 residues. The CDR3 coding sequence is TGTGCCAGCAGCCAAACTGTCATCCTCTCTGGGGCCAACGTCCTGACTTTC. It is translated as CASSQTVILSGANVLTF.

The rearrangement joins TRBV5-1 to TRBJ2-4; 9 nucleotides match TRBD1. The closer fit of TRBJ2-7 to the DNA end suggests the J call may be wrong. CDR3 length: 18 amino acids. Germline V gene sequence: CDR1 SGHRS, CDR2 YFSETQ. CDR3 coding DNA: TGCGCCAGCAGCCGTGCGGGTATTCCGGGGACAGGGAACAACGAGCAGTACTTC. This sequence encodes CASSRAGIPGTGNNEQYF.

Only one count was recorded for this clonotype. The V and J genes are TRBV12-5 and TRBJ1-5; a weak D match, TRBD1 (5 bases). The CDR3 consists of 18 residues. CDR1 and CDR2 from the germline V gene are LGHNT and FRNRAP. Trimming left V 7 bases short and J 0 bases short, with 22 bases between. CDR3 coding DNA: TGTGCTAGTGATTGGGGCCCCACGCAGGCTTATAGCAATCAGCCCCAGCATTTT. This encodes CASDWGPTQAYSNQPQHF.

The sample holds a few counts of this clonotype. The rearrangement links TRBV2 to TRBJ2-1, with a weak D call TRBD1 (5 bases). The V end lost 8 bases, the J end lost 7 bases, and 9 bases lay between the germline ends. This CDR3 contains 11 residues. Germline-derived CDR1 and CDR2 are SNHLY and FYNNEI. The CDR3 DNA follows: TGTGCCAGCCGCAGGGTGAATGAGCAGTTCTTC. Translation: CASRRVNEQFF. The variable domain in full, completed from reference TRBV2 and TRBJ2-1, reads EPEVTQTPSHQVTQMGQEVILRCVPISNHLYFYWYRQILGQKVEFLVSFYNNEISEKSEIFDDQFSVERPDGSNFTLKIRSTKLEDSAMYFCASRRVNEQFFGPGTRLTVL.

The chain employs TRBV11-2 and TRBJ2-1; D remains unclear. V lost 5 bases to trimming and J lost 8 bases, with 19 bases between them. CDR3 length: 15 amino acids. The V gene's germline CDR1 is SGHAT and CDR2 FQNNGV. The DNA for the CDR3 is TGTGCCAGCAGCGTCAGGCCGCGCAGCTCCGATGAGCAGTTCTTC. It translates to CASSVRPRSSDEQFF.

J is TRBJ1-5 and V is TRBV19; TRBD1 matches at 8 bases. The CDR3 runs 15 residues. V shed 7 bases and J 2 bases; nucleotides not matched to a gene: 7. Germline lookup yields CDR1 LNHDA and CDR2 SQIVND (reference sequence). The CDR3 region is CASTRDRRGNQPQHF. The CDR3 region has the DNA TGTGCCAGTACCAGGGACAGGCGCGGCAATCAGCCCCAGCATTTT.

The chain has TRBV5-1 and TRBJ1-1; a possible D gene is TRBD1 (6 bases). The germline V and J ends were trimmed by 0 bases and 3 bases, with 12 bases remaining between them. CDR3 length equals 15 residues. Germline CDR1 reads SGHRS; CDR2 reads YFSETQ. CDR3: CASSLAGQSYTEAFF. The CDR3 coding sequence is TGCGCCAGCAGCTTGGCCGGACAGTCTTACACTGAAGCTTTCTTT.

This chain uses TRBV6-1 with TRBJ2-2, with 9 bases matching TRBD1. This CDR3 comprises 16 residues. In germline, CDR1 is MNHNS, CDR2 SASEGT. After removal of 1 base from V and 1 base from J, the junction contained 1 base not matched to a gene. The CDR3 spells CASSEGTGVNTGELFF. DNA of the CDR3: TGTGCCAGCAGTGAAGGGACAGGGGTGAACACCGGGGAGCTGTTTTTT.

Comments on this clonotype: Mismatch with germline at one junction end may stem from a read error. This sequence joins TRBV7-8 and TRBJ2-1; 12 bases match TRBD2. This CDR3 region has 15 residues. The germline V gene has CDR1 SGHVS and CDR2 FQNEAQ. CDR3 protein: CASSLAGGDFNEQFF. CDR3 bases: TGTGCCAGCAGCCTAGCGGGGGGGGACTTCAATGAGCAGTTCTTC.

This clonotype was counted between two and nine times. In DNA form, the CDR3 reads TGTGCCAGCAGTCCCCTATATACCAGGGGGCAGAGTGGCTACACCTTC. Translated, it gives CASSPLYTRGQSGYTF. The gene calls are TRBV6-6 and TRBJ1-2; 8 bases agree with TRBD1. Germline lookup yields CDR1 MNHNY and CDR2 SVGAGI (reference sequence). J gave up 7 bases and V 5 bases, and 15 bases lay outside the gene matches. CDR3 size: 16 residues.

The chain employs TRBV10-3 and TRBJ2-1; TRBD1 matches 9 bases. There are 17 residues in the CDR3. V shed 0 bases and J 4 bases; nucleotides not matched to a gene: 7. The germline CDR1 and CDR2 sequences are ENHRY and SYGVKD. The CDR3 region is CAISESEGTGMYNEQFF. Written as DNA, the CDR3 is TGTGCCATCAGTGAGTCGGAAGGGACAGGGATGTACAATGAGCAGTTCTTC.

This chain uses TRBV20-1 with TRBJ2-5; D is perhaps TRBD2 (6 bases). The CDR3 is 13 amino acids. V dropped 0 bases and J dropped 7 bases, with 12 bases sitting between them. CDR1 and CDR2 (germline): DFQATT, SNEGSKA (reference sequence). The CDR3 bases are TGCAGTGCTAGAGAACGACTAGTGGGGACCCAGTACTTC. Translated: CSARERLVGTQYF.